This T cell receptor (beta chain) was obtained from a study of CD8 T cells in ankylosing spondylitis. Study findings and constraints: As for the disease-linked clones, they showed a CD8+ phenotype and occurred at relatively low frequencies in peripheral blood. Prior literature has documented some motif variants in synovial fluid and blood from reactive arthritis.

This clonotype was counted many times. What it recognizes is unknown. A single record per CDR3 protein comes from TCRdb applying MiXCR to the 5' RACE reads. In the table there are under 200,000 distinct CDR3 sequences, under 14% of which are singletons. Sequencing was carried out using blood, either unsorted or a sorted T cell fraction (not recorded which). The sequence was obtained from a male donor with ankylosing spondylitis or in good health (not recorded which).

CDR3 loop: CASSLRPDTQYF. DNA of the CDR3: TGTGCCAGCAGTTTGCGCCCAGATACGCAGTATTTT. The chain carries TRBV28 and TRBJ2-3; D not resolved. V gave up 3 bases and J gave up 4 bases, with 5 bases separating them. This CDR3 comprises 12 residues. In germline, CDR1 is MDHEN, CDR2 SYDVKM.